Listed here are 30 T cell receptor beta chains from one sample, sequenced in a study of blood T cell repertoires in COVID-19. The repertoire was sequenced with immunoSEQ multiplex PCR; TCRdb's copy has only in-frame clones and lacks some. The sample records a few hundred thousand clones, 84% being singletons. The sequencing sample was made of peripheral blood. All receptors derive from a man aged 35-49 years who had recovered from COVID-19.

This chain joins TRBV30 and TRBJ2-7, with TRBD2 identical over 10 bases. Looked up from germline, CDR1 is GTSNPN and CDR2 is SVGIG (reference sequence). The length of the CDR3 is 13 residues. The ends lost 2 bases at V and 7 bases at J; junction bases unmatched: 5. The CDR3 DNA sequence: TGTGCCTGGAGTCTAGCGGGAGTGTGGGAGCAGTACTTC. This gives the protein CAWSLAGVWEQYF. Variable domain in full (rest from reference TRBV30 and TRBJ2-7): SQTIHQWPATLVQPVGSPLSLECTVEGTSNPNLYWYRQAAGRGLQLLFYSVGIGQISSEVPQNLSASRPQDRQFILSSKKLLLSDSGFYLCAWSLAGVWEQYFGPGTRLTVT.

The chain recombines TRBV5-4 with TRBJ2-2, with 14 positions matching TRBD2. Germline V gives CDR1 SGHNT, CDR2 YYREEE (reference sequence). Trimming cost V 3 bases and J 2 bases; bases outside gene matches: 9. There are 19 residues in the CDR3. CDR3 DNA: TGTGCCAGCAGCTCTGGACTAGCGGGAGGAGGGACAAACACCGGGGAGCTGTTTTTT. It translates to CASSSGLAGGGTNTGELFF.

V and J are TRBV7-2 and TRBJ2-1, with 12 bases that match TRBD2. The junction had 6 bases not matched to a gene; V was cut back by 3 bases and J by 9 bases. The CDR3 has 15 amino acids. CDR1 is SGHTA and CDR2 is FQGNSA in the germline V gene. CDR3 nucleotide sequence: TGTGCCAGCAGCTTGCTGACTAGCGGGGGAGGTGAGCAGTTCTTC. It is translated as CASSLLTSGGGEQFF. Full variable domain (outside the CDR3, taken from reference TRBV7-2 and TRBJ2-1): GAGVSQSPSNKVTEKGKDVELRCDPISGHTALYWYRQSLGQGLEFLIYFQGNSAPDKSGLPSDRFSAERTGGSVSTLTIQRTQQEDSAVYLCASSLLTSGGGEQFFGPGTRLTVL.

The chain links TRBV16 to TRBJ1-6; TRBD1 matches at 8 bases. CDR1 is KGHSY and CDR2 is FQNENV in the germline V gene. The CDR3 is made up of 15 amino acids. The trim removed 3 bases at V and 8 bases at J, leaving 6 bases unmatched. CDR3 loop: CASSHSGQGDSPLHF. The CDR3 DNA reads as TGTGCCAGCAGCCATTCCGGACAGGGTGATTCACCCCTCCACTTT.

This chain links TRBV13 with TRBJ2-1; tentative D call: TRBD1 (7 bases). This CDR3 has 16 amino acids. CDR1 and CDR2 (germline): PRHDT, FYEKMQ (reference sequence). The V and J ends lost 5 bases and 4 bases respectively, with 18 bases between them. DNA of the CDR3: TGTGCCAGCAGCCCCCCCGGGGGACAGATATACAATGAGCAGTTCTTC. It translates to CASSPPGGQIYNEQFF.

This chain joins TRBV27 and TRBJ1-1; a weak D match, TRBD1 (6 bases). V was pared by 6 bases and J by 3 bases, with 17 bases between. The germline gives CDR1 MNHEY, CDR2 SMNVEV (reference sequence). The CDR3 runs to 15 residues. The CDR3 reads CASSRNGGADTEAFF. For the CDR3, the DNA is TGTGCCAGCAGCCGAAATGGGGGGGCGGACACTGAAGCTTTCTTT.

This chain uses TRBV7-2 with TRBJ1-1; D is unclear. This CDR3 has 15 residues. V was pared by 1 base and J by 1 base, with 10 bases between. Germline-derived CDR1 and CDR2 are SGHTA and FQGNSA. The CDR3 bases are TGTGCCAGCAGCTTAGTCATGCAAGCGAACACTGAAGCTTTCTTT. It is translated as CASSLVMQANTEAFF.

This clone showed up just a few times. J is TRBJ2-3 and V is TRBV5-4; tentative D call: TRBD2 (5 bases). Germline CDR1 reads SGHNT; CDR2 reads YYREEE (reference sequence). There are 14 residues in the CDR3. V lost 1 base and J 7 bases, leaving 13 bases between the germline ends. CDR3 region: CASSLPGFGYTQYF. The CDR3 nucleotides are TGTGCCAGCAGCTTGCCGGGGTTTGGATATACGCAGTATTTT.

This chain joins TRBV28 and TRBJ1-1; D may be TRBD1 (5 bases). Trimming left V 6 bases short and J 1 base short, with 12 bases between. Germline V lookup: CDR1 MDHEN, CDR2 SYDVKM. The CDR3 is made up of 14 amino acids. DNA of the CDR3: TGTGCCAGCAGATCCGTCGGGGGGAACACTGAAGCTTTCTTT. Its translation is CASRSVGGNTEAFF.

The chain employs TRBV4-3 and TRBJ2-7, with 8 bases matching TRBD1. This CDR3 is built from 17 residues. Germline CDR1 and CDR2: LGHNA and YSLEER. V lost 4 bases and J lost 6; bases outside the gene matches: 17. CDR3 protein: CASSRRAGGLFLSEQYF. CDR3 DNA sequence: TGCGCCAGCAGCCGCCGGGCAGGGGGCTTATTCTTGAGCGAGCAGTACTTC.

The rearrangement links TRBV11-2 to TRBJ1-3; 7 positions match TRBD1. The J segment lost 2 bases and the V segment lost 4 bases, leaving 5 bases of the junction unmatched. The CDR3 contains 15 residues. In germline, CDR1 is SGHAT, CDR2 FQNNGV. In DNA form, the CDR3 reads TGTGCCAGCAGCTACTTAGGGACAGCTGGAAACACCATATATTTT. This gives the protein CASSYLGTAGNTIYF.

This clone was recorded once. This rearrangement joins TRBV2 to TRBJ2-5; D may be TRBD2 (5 bases). This CDR3 has 13 residues. Germline CDR1 SNHLY, CDR2 FYNNEI. V gave up 7 bases and J gave up 3 bases, with 12 bases separating them. In DNA, the CDR3 is TGTGCCAGCACTGAGGACGGGGAAGAGACCCAGTACTTC. The encoded protein is CASTEDGEETQYF.

This chain joins TRBV11-2 and TRBJ2-7; 9 positions match TRBD1. From germline, CDR1 is SGHAT and CDR2 FQNNGV. This CDR3 region has 16 residues. The J segment lost 3 bases and the V segment lost 1 base, leaving 7 bases of the junction unmatched. The CDR3 reads CASSLVTGTGNYEQYF. The CDR3 region has the DNA TGTGCCAGCAGCTTAGTCACCGGGACAGGGAACTACGAGCAGTACTTC. Based on the CDR3 plus reference TRBV11-2 and TRBJ2-7, the full variable domain is EAGVAQSPRYKIIEKRQSVAFWCNPISGHATLYWYQQILGQGPKLLIQFQNNGVVDDSQLPKDRFSAERLKGVDSTLKIQPAKLEDSAVYLCASSLVTGTGNYEQYFGPGTRLTVT.

The CDR3 loop reads CASSLIGGRTEAFF. In DNA, the CDR3 is TGTGCCAGCAGTTTAATAGGGGGTAGGACTGAAGCTTTCTTT. This chain uses TRBV27 with TRBJ1-1; tentative D call: TRBD1 (6 bases). Germline CDR1 MNHEY, CDR2 SMNVEV (reference sequence). The CDR3 loop spans 14 amino acids. Trimming took off 2 bases at V and 5 bases at J, with 12 bases between the two ends.

This clone showed up just a few times. The gene calls are TRBV2 and TRBJ1-1; a weak D match, TRBD1 (5 bases). CDR1 is SNHLY, CDR2 FYNNEI, per germline. With 2 bases removed from V and 7 bases from J, the gap between germline ends came to 11 bases. This CDR3 is built from 13 residues. CDR3 region: CASSEPGGGEAFF. For the CDR3, the DNA is TGTGCCAGCAGTGAACCCGGCGGGGGTGAAGCTTTCTTT.

This clone was counted only a few times. At the DNA level, this CDR3 is encoded by other sequences in the same sample as well. V usage is TRBV9 and J usage is TRBJ1-2; the D gene is possibly TRBD1 (5 bases). The CDR3 sequence is 13 residues long. The V end lost 0 bases, the J end lost 8 bases, and 11 bases lay between the germline ends. Germline V gene data show CDR1 as SGDLS and CDR2 as YYNGEE. Here the CDR3 DNA reads TGTGCCAGCAGCGTAGTGGAGGGACGGGGCTACACCTTC. Its translation: CASSVVEGRGYTF. Supplemented by reference TRBV9 and TRBJ1-2, the full variable domain reads DSGVTQTPKHLITATGQRVTLRCSPRSGDLSVYWYQQSLDQGLQFLIQYYNGEERAKGNILERFSAQQFPDLHSELNLSSLELGDSALYFCASSVVEGRGYTFGSGTRLTVV.

This clone occurred a few times. V and J are TRBV10-1 and TRBJ1-1; tentatively, D is TRBD1 (6 bases). Between the trimmed V and J ends, which lost 3 bases and 11 bases, there was a span of 16 bases. Per the germline V gene, CDR1 is WNHNN and CDR2 is SYGVQD (reference sequence). The CDR3 is 13 residues long. Here the CDR3 DNA reads TGCGCCAGCAGTGACCCTGACACAGGGCGGGCTTTCTTT. Amino acid sequence: CASSDPDTGRAFF.

In DNA, the CDR3 is TGTGCCAGCAGCCTCGACAGATCTGGAAACACCATATATTTT. Protein: CASSLDRSGNTIYF. V is TRBV6-5 and J is TRBJ1-3; a possible D gene is TRBD1 (5 bases). The CDR3 is 14 residues long. Germline CDR1 and CDR2: MNHEY and SVGAGI. V was trimmed by 6 bases and J by 1 base, leaving 10 bases between them.

The J gene is TRBJ2-7, the V gene TRBV6-5, with 11 bases matching TRBD2. Germline loops: CDR1 MNHEY, CDR2 SVGAGI. This CDR3 has 15 residues. J gave up 4 bases and V 6 bases, and 8 bases lay outside the gene matches. CDR3 sequence: CASRGVGLAGYEQYF. DNA of the CDR3: TGTGCCAGCAGGGGGGTAGGACTAGCGGGTTACGAGCAGTACTTC.

This sequence joins TRBV24-1 and TRBJ2-3, with 9 bases that match TRBD2. With 4 bases clipped from V and 4 bases from J, the junction kept 8 bases outside the gene matches. CDR1 and CDR2 from the germline V gene are KGHDR and SFDVKD. This CDR3 is built from 16 residues. The CDR3 reads CATSETSSGNSDTQYF. For the CDR3, the DNA is TGTGCCACCAGTGAGACATCTAGCGGGAATTCAGATACGCAGTATTTT.

This chain joins TRBV7-9 and TRBJ2-2; 14 bases fit TRBD2. The CDR3 consists of 18 residues. The ends lost 3 bases at V and 6 bases at J; junction bases unmatched: 9. The germline V gene encodes CDR1 SEHNR and CDR2 FQNEAQ (reference sequence). The CDR3 reads CASSFGTSGSISPGELFF. CDR3 DNA sequence: TGTGCCAGCAGCTTCGGGACTAGCGGGAGTATAAGTCCCGGGGAGCTGTTTTTT.

The rearrangement links TRBV19 to TRBJ1-3; 7 nucleotides agree with TRBD1. Germline assignment: CDR1 LNHDA and CDR2 SQIVND (reference sequence). The length of the CDR3 is 16 residues. V lost 5 bases, J lost 0 bases, and 7 bases stayed unmatched. CDR3 sequence: CASSFGQAGSGNTIYF. The CDR3 nucleotides are TGTGCCAGTAGTTTTGGACAGGCGGGCTCTGGAAACACCATATATTTT.

This chain joins TRBV27 and TRBJ1-5; perhaps TRBD1 as D (5 bases). V was clipped by 2 bases and J by 6 bases, with 11 bases between them. Looked up from germline, CDR1 is MNHEY and CDR2 is SMNVEV (reference sequence). The CDR3 extends over 14 amino acids. The DNA for the CDR3 is TGTGCCAGCAGTTTAGTGGGGGGAACTCAGCCCCAGCATTTT. Amino acid sequence: CASSLVGGTQPQHF.

CDR3 nucleotides: TGTGCCAGCAGTTGGGAGGGCACCTATGGCTACACCTTC. Its protein product is CASSWEGTYGYTF. The genes are TRBV12-3 or TRBV12-4 and TRBJ1-2; D is uncertain. The V gene lost 4 bases and the J gene lost 4 bases, with 10 bases spanning the gap. This CDR3 is 13 amino acids long.

This rearrangement joins TRBV6-2 or TRBV6-3 to TRBJ1-2; possibly TRBD1 for D (5 bases). Trimming left V 7 bases short and J 1 base short, with 13 bases between. Germline CDR1 and CDR2: MNHEY and SVGEGT. This CDR3 is built from 14 residues. The CDR3 region is CASTPRGDNYGYTF. CDR3 nucleotides: TGTGCCAGCACCCCTCGGGGGGATAACTATGGCTACACCTTC.

About this clone itself: Other DNA sequences of this sample code for an identical CDR3. V usage is TRBV19 and J usage is TRBJ1-5; possible D gene TRBD1, 6 bases. Trimming took off 4 bases at V and 1 base at J, with 8 bases between the two ends. The length of the CDR3 is 14 residues. The germline CDR1 and CDR2 sequences are LNHDA and SQIVND (reference sequence). In DNA, the CDR3 is TGTGCCAGTAGTAACAGGGTGAGCAATCAGCCCCAGCATTTT. It yields the protein CASSNRVSNQPQHF.

This chain uses TRBV7-9 with TRBJ2-6; D is perhaps TRBD1 (6 bases). V was shortened by 8 bases and J by 0 bases, with 14 bases between the two germline ends. CDR3 length: 16 residues. The germline CDR1 and CDR2 sequences are SEHNR and FQNEAQ (reference sequence). The CDR3 protein is CASRSDRSSGANVLTF. Written as DNA, the CDR3 is TGTGCCAGCCGATCGGACAGAAGCTCTGGGGCCAACGTCCTGACTTTC.

V is TRBV7-9 and J is TRBJ1-4; possible D gene TRBD1, 5 bases. The CDR3 has 15 amino acids. V dropped 5 bases and J dropped 1 base, with 11 bases sitting between them. Looked up from germline, CDR1 is SEHNR and CDR2 is FQNEAQ (reference sequence). The CDR3: CASSPVGGTNEKLFF. Written as DNA, the CDR3 is TGTGCCAGCAGCCCCGTCGGGGGAACTAATGAAAAACTGTTTTTT. Complete variable domain (other parts from reference TRBV7-9 and TRBJ1-4): DTGVSQNPRHKITKRGQNVTFRCDPISEHNRLYWYRQTLGQGPEFLTYFQNEAQLEKSRLLSDRFSAERPKGSFSTLEIQRTEQGDSAMYLCASSPVGGTNEKLFFGSGTQLSVL.

This rearrangement joins TRBV6-5 to TRBJ1-2, with D possibly being TRBD1 (5 bases). The germline V gene encodes CDR1 MNHEY and CDR2 SVGAGI. Trimming left V 7 bases short and J 2 bases short, with 8 bases between. The CDR3 spans 12 residues. CDR3 coding DNA: TGTGCCAGCATTGGACAAAACTATGGCTACACCTTC. This gives the protein CASIGQNYGYTF.

The J gene is TRBJ2-7, the V gene TRBV29-1; D remains unclear. The CDR3 runs to 11 residues. CDR1 and CDR2 from the germline V gene are SQVTM and ANQGSEA. V was trimmed by 3 bases and J by 6 bases, leaving 9 bases between them. DNA for the CDR3: TGCAGCGTTGAGTACTCGAGCGAGCAGTACTTC. Amino acids: CSVEYSSEQYF.